Each of the 17 T cell receptor beta chains below was sequenced from the same sample in a study of blood T cell repertoires in COVID-19. Measured with immunoSEQ multiplex PCR; TCRdb has only the in-frame clones, and not every one. The sample consists of about 100,000 clones, 70% to 90% of them appearing once. The source material was peripheral blood. These receptors all come from a human donor in a cohort sampled during active COVID-19.

This clone has only one observation. V and J are TRBV27 and TRBJ2-1; TRBD2 agrees at 10 bases. The J segment lost 6 bases and the V segment lost 8 bases, leaving 7 bases of the junction unmatched. This CDR3 has 14 residues. The V gene's germline CDR1 is MNHEY and CDR2 SMNVEV (reference sequence). The CDR3 here is CASCLAGECNEQFF. The CDR3 coding sequence is TGTGCCAGCTGTCTAGCGGGAGAGTGCAATGAGCAGTTCTTC.

The chain is built from TRBV20-1 and TRBJ1-2; 10 bases match TRBD1. V shed 3 bases and J 4 bases; nucleotides not matched to a gene: 14. Germline V lookup: CDR1 DFQATT, CDR2 SNEGSKA (reference sequence). The CDR3 runs 17 residues. CDR3 sequence reads: CSASPRTGGTRGYGYTF. The CDR3 coding sequence is TGCAGTGCTAGTCCAAGGACAGGGGGGACCCGGGGCTATGGCTACACCTTC.

In its sample, this clone was seen once. This rearrangement joins TRBV12-3 or TRBV12-4 to TRBJ2-3; 7 nucleotides align to TRBD2. This CDR3 comprises 13 residues. With V trimmed by 7 bases and J by 1 base, 2 bases remained unmatched. The CDR3 sequence: CASMAGGTDTQYF. Written as DNA, the CDR3 is TGTGCCAGCATGGCGGGAGGCACAGATACGCAGTATTTT.

The chain couples TRBV10-1 to TRBJ2-1; D may be TRBD2 (6 bases). This CDR3 contains 15 residues. Germline CDR1 WNHNN, CDR2 SYGVQD (reference sequence). V shed 6 bases and J shed 6 bases, with 18 bases lying between them. As DNA, the CDR3 is TGCGCCAGCAGCGGACGTGGGAGGCTCGGCAATGAGCAGTTCTTC. Its protein product is CASSGRGRLGNEQFF.

The chain has TRBV5-4 and TRBJ2-7; 9 bases match TRBD1. Losses at the gene ends were 7 bases for V and 2 bases for J; bases not matched to a gene: 4. This CDR3 comprises 13 residues. Germline CDR1 reads SGHNT; CDR2 reads YYREEE (reference sequence). In DNA, the CDR3 is TGTGCCAGCGCGGGACAGGGAACCTACGAGCAGTACTTC. Translated, it gives CASAGQGTYEQYF.

The gene calls are TRBV3-1 (or the pseudogene TRBV3-2) and TRBJ1-2, with 7 bases lining up with TRBD1. Losses at the gene ends were 8 bases for V and 6 bases for J; bases not matched to a gene: 15. This CDR3 contains 15 residues. CDR1 is LGHDT, CDR2 YNNKEL, per germline (reference sequence). CDR3 nucleotide sequence: TGTGCCAGCGCAACCACATTGTCCGGGACAGATGGCTACACCTTC. Its translation is CASATTLSGTDGYTF.

The chain uses TRBV3-1 (or the pseudogene TRBV3-2) and TRBJ2-3; maybe TRBD1 (5 bases). Germline V gives CDR1 LGHDT, CDR2 YNNKEL (reference sequence). The CDR3 contains 16 residues. V was shortened by 1 base and J by 6 bases, with 17 bases between the two germline ends. The CDR3 sequence is CASSQGGVVKGDTQYF. As DNA, the CDR3 is TGTGCCAGCAGCCAAGGTGGGGTAGTTAAGGGGGATACGCAGTATTTT.

This clone was seen once. The chain links TRBV5-6 to TRBJ1-5; 8 nucleotides match TRBD1. This CDR3 region has 15 residues. Per the germline V gene, CDR1 is SGHDT and CDR2 is YYEEEE. With 5 bases clipped from V and 5 bases from J, the junction kept 9 bases outside the gene matches. CDR3 amino acids: CASSRTGRVDQPQHF. The CDR3 nucleotides are TGTGCCAGCAGTCGGACAGGGAGAGTAGATCAGCCCCAGCATTTT.

The rearrangement joins TRBV28 to TRBJ1-2; no reliable D call. Deletions cut 8 bases from V and 1 base from J, with 11 bases between. The CDR3 extends over 13 amino acids. Germline V gene sequence: CDR1 MDHEN, CDR2 SYDVKM. The DNA for the CDR3 is TGTGCCAGCCTGACACAATATAACTATGGCTACACCTTC. Protein product: CASLTQYNYGYTF.

This chain joins TRBV28 and TRBJ1-2, with a possible D match to TRBD1 (6 bases). The CDR3 is 15 residues long. Germline V CDR1 and CDR2: MDHEN, SYDVKM. Trimming shortened V by 1 base and J by 2 bases, and 11 bases separated the two germline ends. This chain's CDR3 is CASSLYGRGNYGYTF. As DNA, the CDR3 is TGTGCCAGCAGTTTATATGGCAGGGGCAACTATGGCTACACCTTC.

A single count supports this clone. The chain links TRBV27 to TRBJ1-2; 8 nucleotides align to TRBD1. J was trimmed by 3 bases and V by 6 bases; bases with no gene match: 6. Germline V CDR1 and CDR2: MNHEY, SMNVEV (reference sequence). This CDR3 spans 14 amino acids. CDR3 region: CASSSGGLDYGYTF. CDR3 bases: TGTGCCAGCAGCTCAGGGGGCTTGGACTATGGCTACACCTTC.

V usage is TRBV15 and J usage is TRBJ1-4; TRBD1 might be the D (6 bases). CDR1 and CDR2 from the germline V gene are LNHNV and YYDKDF (reference sequence). The CDR3 contains 15 residues. V gave up 0 bases and J gave up 5 bases, with 10 bases separating them. The CDR3 spells CATSRDVGTNEKLFF. The CDR3 DNA follows: TGTGCCACCAGCAGAGATGTGGGGACAAATGAAAAACTGTTTTTT.

This chain joins TRBV14 and TRBJ2-3, with 9 bases aligning to TRBD2. The CDR3 spans 16 residues. V dropped 1 base and J dropped 0; count of bases not matched to a gene: 2. The germline CDR1 and CDR2 sequences are SGHDN and FVKESK. The CDR3 sequence is CASSQVAGGSTDTQYF. The CDR3 coding sequence is TGTGCCAGCAGCCAAGTTGCGGGGGGGAGCACAGATACGCAGTATTTT.

The chain has TRBV6-1 and TRBJ2-3, with D possibly TRBD2 on 5 matching bases. This CDR3 region has 15 residues. The germline V gene encodes CDR1 MNHNS and CDR2 SASEGT. Trimming took off 2 bases at V and 3 bases at J, with 12 bases between the two ends. CDR3 DNA: TGTGCCAGCAGTGAAAGGGTAGCGACTACAGATACGCAGTATTTT. Encoded protein: CASSERVATTDTQYF.

The rearrangement uses TRBV7-9 and TRBJ2-5; D is unclear. V dropped 1 base and J dropped 5 bases, with 11 bases sitting between them. The V gene's germline CDR1 is SEHNR and CDR2 FQNEAQ (reference sequence). This CDR3 region has 14 residues. This chain's CDR3 is CASSLGLRAETQYF. The CDR3 DNA sequence: TGTGCCAGCAGCTTAGGATTGAGAGCGGAGACCCAGTACTTC. Variable domain in full (rest from reference TRBV7-9 and TRBJ2-5): DTGVSQNPRHKITKRGQNVTFRCDPISEHNRLYWYRQTLGQGPEFLTYFQNEAQLEKSRLLSDRFSAERPKGSFSTLEIQRTEQGDSAMYLCASSLGLRAETQYFGPGTRLLVL.

The chain joins TRBV5-8 to TRBJ1-2; a possible D gene is TRBD1 (5 bases). V lost 8 bases to trimming and J lost 3 bases, with 17 bases between them. CDR1 and CDR2 (germline): SGHTS, YDEGEE. The CDR3 length is 14 residues. DNA of the CDR3: TGTGCCAGGGGACTGATTGCAGCGGACTATGGCTACACCTTC. Translating it yields CARGLIAADYGYTF.

The V call is TRBV5-4, the J call TRBJ2-1, with D perhaps matching TRBD2 (5 bases). The CDR3 consists of 11 residues. In germline, CDR1 is SGHNT, CDR2 YYREEE (reference sequence). V was shortened by 4 bases and J by 10 bases, with 9 bases between the two germline ends. The CDR3 DNA is TGTGCCAGCAGCGGGGAGCACGAGCAGTTCTTC. This sequence encodes CASSGEHEQFF.